This record covers a single T cell receptor (beta chain). Its antigen is unknown. This sample is drawn from a study of blood T cells in healthy people across ages. A J-beta primer mix and a sample-barcoded 5' primer were used in a second PCR of about 7 to 11 cycles. TCRdb re-derived calls from the 5' RACE reads in MiXCR, one entry per CDR3 protein. The sample records 800,000 to 1,000,000 distinct CDR3 sequences, 40% to 60% being singletons. Study-wide results and caveats: A roughly linear fall in TCR beta diversity per million T cells was seen with increasing age. Researchers report that TCR beta diversity correlated strongly with naive T cell percentage.

The authors isolated at least 6 million PBMCs per sample. This receptor was obtained from a man aged 25-45 years in good health. What was sequenced was blood.

CDR3 protein: CATSRDQGLAGARNNEQFF. CDR3 coding DNA: TGTGCCACCAGCAGAGATCAGGGACTAGCGGGAGCTCGAAACAATGAGCAGTTCTTC. This chain joins TRBV15 and TRBJ2-1; 14 bases match TRBD2. V gave up 0 bases and J gave up 5 bases; unmatched junction bases: 9. This CDR3 comprises 19 residues. Germline V lookup: CDR1 LNHNV, CDR2 YYDKDF (reference sequence).